Listed below are T cell receptor beta chains from one sample, sequenced in a study of blood T cell repertoires in COVID-19. Only in-frame clones appear in the TCRdb table, and some are missing; sequencing was by immunoSEQ multiplex PCR. The sample includes about 160,000 clones, 80% to 90% of them seen just once. Sequencing was carried out using peripheral blood. Source of these receptors: a woman aged 80 or over with acute or convalescent COVID-19. CDR3s include the opening cysteine and the closing phenylalanine or tryptophan. D genes are given only for firm matches. Not all rows give a size; the values are once, few, many and, for expanded clones, a class.

d_gene: -
j_gene: TRBJ2-5
abundance: -
v_gene: TRBV6-5
CDR3aa: CASGTRGEETQYF
CDR3nt: TGTGCCAGCGGGACCAGGGGCGAAGAGACCCAGTACTTC

d_gene: -
j_gene: TRBJ1-4
abundance: few
v_gene: TRBV19
CDR3aa: CASKNRQLSSEKLFF
CDR3nt: TGTGCCAGTAAAAATAGACAGCTGAGTAGCGAAAAACTGTTTTTT

d_gene: TRBD1
j_gene: TRBJ1-5
abundance: -
v_gene: TRBV2
CDR3aa: CASRRSGGAGQPQHF
CDR3nt: TGTGCCAGCAGGCGGTCAGGGGGCGCCGGACAGCCCCAGCATTTT

d_gene: -
j_gene: TRBJ2-3
abundance: -
v_gene: TRBV7-2
CDR3aa: CASSLAPGGTDTQYF
CDR3nt: TGTGCCAGCAGCTTAGCCCCAGGGGGCACAGATACGCAGTATTTT

d_gene: TRBD1
j_gene: TRBJ2-7
abundance: -
v_gene: TRBV3-1/TRBV3-2
CDR3aa: CASSQLGQGVLTSSYEQYF
CDR3nt: TGTGCCAGCAGCCAATTGGGACAGGGGGTTCTAACGTCCTCCTACGAGCAGTACTTC

d_gene: TRBD2
j_gene: TRBJ2-3
abundance: -
v_gene: TRBV5-8
CDR3aa: CASSSWTSGSTDTQYF
CDR3nt: TGTGCCAGCAGCTCTTGGACTAGCGGGAGTACAGATACGCAGTATTTT

d_gene: TRBD1
j_gene: TRBJ2-2
abundance: -
v_gene: TRBV9
CDR3aa: CASSVYQGVAGELFF
CDR3nt: TGTGCCAGCAGCGTCTATCAGGGGGTTGCCGGGGAGCTGTTTTTT

d_gene: TRBD2
j_gene: TRBJ2-7
abundance: -
v_gene: TRBV7-2
CDR3aa: CASSLALAGGPGEQYF
CDR3nt: TGTGCCAGCAGCTTAGCTCTGGCGGGAGGGCCGGGAGAGCAGTACTTC

d_gene: TRBD2
j_gene: TRBJ2-1
abundance: -
v_gene: TRBV3-1/TRBV3-2
CDR3aa: CASSQLAGDEQFF
CDR3nt: TGTGCCAGCAGCCAGCTAGCGGGGGATGAGCAGTTCTTC

d_gene: -
j_gene: TRBJ2-7
abundance: -
v_gene: TRBV9
CDR3aa: CASSVTVDYEQYF
CDR3nt: TGTGCCAGCAGCGTGACAGTCGACTACGAGCAGTACTTC

d_gene: -
j_gene: TRBJ1-2
abundance: -
v_gene: TRBV28
CDR3aa: CASSPDYGYTF
CDR3nt: TGTGCCAGCAGTCCGGACTATGGCTACACCTTC

d_gene: -
j_gene: TRBJ1-2
abundance: -
v_gene: TRBV4-2
CDR3aa: CASSQVSGSDYGYTF
CDR3nt: TGTGCCAGCAGCCAAGTAAGCGGGAGCGACTATGGCTACACCTTC

d_gene: -
j_gene: TRBJ2-3
abundance: -
v_gene: TRBV6-5
CDR3aa: CASNRDGASTDTQYF
CDR3nt: TGTGCCAGCAACAGGGACGGGGCTAGCACAGATACGCAGTATTTT

d_gene: TRBD1
j_gene: TRBJ1-1
abundance: few
v_gene: TRBV5-5
CDR3aa: CASSLTRQGGNTEAFF
CDR3nt: TGTGCCAGCAGCCTCACCAGACAGGGGGGTAACACTGAAGCTTTCTTT

d_gene: TRBD1
j_gene: TRBJ2-7
abundance: -
v_gene: TRBV10-3
CDR3aa: CAIRETGGEQYF
CDR3nt: TGTGCCATCAGAGAAACAGGGGGCGAGCAGTACTTC

d_gene: -
j_gene: TRBJ1-6
abundance: -
v_gene: TRBV2
CDR3aa: CASKVSEGSSPLHF
CDR3nt: TGTGCCAGCAAAGTGTCGGAGGGATCCTCACCCCTCCACTTT